This TCR beta chain was observed in a study of cytomegalovirus exposure and HLA in healthy donors. The CDR3 loop spans 14 amino acids. V lost 0 bases to trimming and J lost 3 bases, with 9 bases between them. CDR1 and CDR2 from the germline V gene are SGDLS and YYNGEE. Findings and caveats of the study: Most TCR sequences were rare, but some public TCRs occurred in many donors. The study listed under 200 cytomegalovirus-associated TCR beta chains.

A multiplex PCR was run with 60 Vbeta primers and 13 Jbeta primers. Clones were read by immunoSEQ multiplex PCR, and TCRdb kept only the in-frame ones, dropping some. This sample yields approximately 220,000 clones, of which around 76% are seen a single time; roughly 6% belongs to the top ten. To note about this clone: Its cognate antigen is unknown.

Material for sequencing was PBMCs. The chain employs TRBV9 and TRBJ2-5, with D maybe TRBD1 (5 bases). The receptor comes from a man aged 35-49 years in good health and CMV-seropositive. CDR3 in DNA: TGTGCCAGCAGCGTAGGACAGCTTGAAGAGACCCAGTACTTC. Amino acid sequence: CASSVGQLEETQYF.